A single sample is the source of the 7 T cell receptor beta chains below, sequenced in a study of T cell changes during pregnancy in multiple sclerosis. Repertoires were generated with immunoSEQ multiplex PCR, while TCRdb's copy carries only in-frame clones and drops some. The repertoire consists of tens of thousands of clones, with around 90% occurring once and the leading ten covering about 0.52%. Sequenced material: CD4+ T cells from peripheral blood mononuclear cells, taken in the second trimester of pregnancy. The source is a female donor with multiple sclerosis, enrolled in a pregnancy study.

The chain has TRBV7-2 and TRBJ2-7; 8 nucleotides match TRBD2. CDR3 size: 13 residues. Germline assignment: CDR1 SGHTA and CDR2 FQGNSA. V lost 4 bases and J lost 7; bases outside the gene matches: 6. For the CDR3, the DNA is TGTGCCAGCAGCTCAAGCGGGGGAAGGGAGCAGTACTTC. Translating gives CASSSSGGREQYF.

The chain links TRBV29-1 to TRBJ2-7; the D gene is possibly TRBD1 (6 bases). V shed 4 bases and J shed 5 bases, with 12 bases lying between them. CDR1 SQVTM and CDR2 ANQGSEA come from the germline V gene. This CDR3 region has 12 residues. The CDR3 DNA follows: TGCAGCGTTGCCAGGGGTGGAAACGAGCAGTACTTC. The encoded protein is CSVARGGNEQYF.

This chain uses TRBV5-1 with TRBJ1-1; TRBD1 matches at 9 bases. The CDR3 covers 13 residues. The germline V gene has CDR1 SGHRS and CDR2 YFSETQ. J was trimmed by 5 bases and V by 2 bases; bases with no gene match: 1. Written as DNA, the CDR3 is TGCGCCAGCAGCTTACAGGGGGCGACTGAAGCTTTCTTT. Its translation: CASSLQGATEAFF.

The chain joins TRBV7-9 to TRBJ2-1, with 10 bases lining up with TRBD2. V lost 6 bases, J lost 12 bases, and 8 bases stayed unmatched. CDR3 size: 13 residues. Germline CDR1 and CDR2: SEHNR and FQNEAQ (reference sequence). As DNA, the CDR3 is TGTGCCAGCAGTGGACTAGCGGAGCTCAGGCAGTTCTTC. This encodes CASSGLAELRQFF.

J is TRBJ2-3 and V is TRBV5-4; 7 bases map to TRBD1. CDR3 length: 16 residues. V was clipped by 4 bases and J by 1 base; unmatched bases: 9. The germline V gene encodes CDR1 SGHNT and CDR2 YYREEE (reference sequence). CDR3 sequence reads: CASSMGRDRRTDTQYF. Here the CDR3 DNA reads TGTGCCAGCAGCATGGGCCGGGACAGACGCACAGATACGCAGTATTTT.

The CDR3 is CASSLVLSEKLFF. The CDR3 region has the DNA TGTGCCAGCAGCTTGGTGCTAAGTGAAAAACTGTTTTTT. The V and J genes are TRBV5-6 and TRBJ1-4; D is undetermined. This CDR3 region has 13 residues. The germline V gene has CDR1 SGHDT and CDR2 YYEEEE. The V and J ends lost 0 bases and 7 bases respectively, with 7 bases between them.

Details on this clone: At one end the junction does not follow the germline gene, possibly because of a read error. V and J are TRBV7-9 and TRBJ1-4, with a weak D call TRBD1 (6 bases). The germline gives CDR1 SEHNR, CDR2 FQNEAQ (reference sequence). This CDR3 is built from 19 residues. CDR3 loop: CASRFAPRGRGATNEKLFF. The CDR3 DNA is TGTGCCAGCCGCTTTGCACCGCGGGGGCGCGGGGCAACTAATGAAAAACTGTTTTTT.